A single sample gave rise to the 27 T cell receptor beta chains below, sequenced in a study of molecular identifiers for immune sequencing clone quantification. TCRdb independently ran MiXCR on the PCR reads; one entry per CDR3 protein. The repertoire includes 5,500 to 6,500 distinct CDR3 sequences, 15% to 20% of them detected once, and 2% to 2.5% sits in the top ten. What was sequenced was naive CD8+ T cells from blood, with Jurkat cell RNA spiked in. Specified subset: FACS-sorted CD8+CD4-CCR7+CD45RA+ naive T cells. These receptors were obtained from a human donor in good health. Some libraries in this study had Jurkat cell RNA spiked in.

Sample share makes this clonotype medium-sized. J is TRBJ2-7 and V is TRBV6-2 or TRBV6-3, with TRBD2 matching over 10 bases. This CDR3 contains 15 residues. Germline CDR1 MNHEY, CDR2 SVGEGT. V lost 5 bases and J lost 7; bases outside the gene matches: 11. In DNA form, the CDR3 reads TGTGCCAGCAGTACCCGGTTGTCTAGCGGGAGTGAGCAGTACTTC. Translated: CASSTRLSSGSEQYF.

As regards this clonotype: A clone one base away is much larger, so this may be a read error. The chain employs TRBV12-3 or TRBV12-4 and TRBJ2-5; TRBD1 matches at 7 bases. CDR3 length equals 13 residues. CDR3 coding DNA: TGTGCCATCTCTTTCGGACAGGCCGAGACCCGGTACTTC. Residues: CAISFGQAETRYF.

This clonotype is deemed medium-sized (0.01 to 0.1%). The DNA for the CDR3 is TGTGCCAGCGCTATTCTGACCTACACTGAAGCTTTCTTT. It specifies CASAILTYTEAFF. The chain joins TRBV28 to TRBJ1-1; D gene ambiguous. Between the trimmed V and J ends, which lost 8 bases and 3 bases, there was a span of 13 bases. The CDR3 has 13 amino acids. Looked up from germline, CDR1 is MDHEN and CDR2 is SYDVKM.

This clonotype showed up just a few times. The gene calls are TRBV4-3 and TRBJ2-1, with D perhaps being TRBD1 or TRBD2 (6 bases each). CDR1 is LGHNA and CDR2 is YSLEER in the germline V gene. The length of the CDR3 is 15 residues. Trimming took 1 base from V and 4 from J, leaving 11 bases between them. For the CDR3, the DNA is TGCGCCAGCAGCCAAGCAGGGGACTCTTACAATGAGCAGTTCTTC. Translated: CASSQAGDSYNEQFF.

In its sample, this clonotype ranks as medium-sized (0.01 to 0.1%). The chain recombines TRBV24-1 with TRBJ2-3; D gene uncertain. Deletions cut 5 bases from V and 2 bases from J, with 7 bases between. This CDR3 is built from 13 residues. From germline, CDR1 is KGHDR and CDR2 SFDVKD. CDR3 residues: CATSAAATDTQYF. CDR3 nucleotides: TGTGCCACCAGTGCCGCGGCCACAGATACGCAGTATTTT.

This clonotype is labeled medium-sized. The chain joins TRBV27 to TRBJ2-7, with a tentative D call TRBD1 (5 bases). The germline V gene has CDR1 MNHEY and CDR2 SMNVEV (reference sequence). Trimming cost V 5 bases and J 2 bases, with 10 bases left between them. This CDR3 comprises 13 residues. The CDR3 DNA sequence: TGTGCCAGCAGTCAGGGCCCGCCCTACGAGCAGTACTTC. This encodes CASSQGPPYEQYF.

By its share, this clonotype is medium-sized. This chain joins TRBV20-1 and TRBJ1-1, with D tentatively TRBD1 (6 bases). From germline, CDR1 is DFQATT and CDR2 SNEGSKA (reference sequence). V was clipped by 6 bases and J by 10 bases, with 21 bases between them. This CDR3 has 13 amino acids. As DNA, the CDR3 is TGCAGTGCCCCTGGGGGCTCCTTCCGGGGAGCTTTCTTT. Its protein product is CSAPGGSFRGAFF.

By its share, this clonotype is medium-sized. The chain recombines TRBV3-1 with TRBJ2-7, with 8 bases aligning to TRBD2. The CDR3 consists of 13 residues. CDR1 is LGHDT, CDR2 YNNKEL, per germline (reference sequence). V was pared by 4 bases and J by 3 bases, with 2 bases of the junction left unmatched. CDR3 amino acids: CASSPGGYYEQYF. The CDR3 DNA is TGTGCCAGCAGCCCGGGAGGGTACTACGAGCAGTACTTC.

On this clonotype: A much larger clone differs from this one at a single base, so this may be a read error. This chain joins TRBV27 and TRBJ2-6; D is possibly TRBD1 (5 bases). The CDR3 length is 15 residues. Looked up from germline, CDR1 is MNHEY and CDR2 is SMNVEV (reference sequence). CDR3 nucleotides: TGTGCCAGCAGTTTCCTCCTCTCTGGGGCCAACGCCCTGACTTTC. Translated: CASSFLLSGANALTF.

By share of the sample, this clonotype is medium-sized. The chain uses TRBV21-1 and TRBJ1-5. TRBV21-1 is termed a pseudogene. This CDR3 comprises 13 residues. CDR3 in amino acids: CASSTEGNQPQHF. The CDR3 nucleotides are TGTGCCAGCAGCACCGAAGGGAATCAGCCCCAGCATTTT.

Concerning this clonotype itself: A much larger clone sits a single nucleotide away, making a read error possible. The chain employs TRBV5-1 and TRBJ2-5; possible D gene TRBD1, 6 bases. Germline V gene sequence: CDR1 SGHRS, CDR2 YFSETQ. The CDR3 runs to 16 residues. With 3 bases removed from V and 1 base from J, the gap between germline ends came to 16 bases. The CDR3: CASSSGTQYCQETQYF. Written as DNA, the CDR3 is TGCGCCAGCAGCTCCGGGACACAATATTGCCAAGAGACCCAGTACTTC.

In its sample, this clonotype is medium-sized (0.01 to 0.1%). This chain uses TRBV4-1 with TRBJ2-3; 7 bases agree with TRBD2. Looked up from germline, CDR1 is MGHRA and CDR2 is YSYEKL. V lost 0 bases, J lost 2 bases, and 5 bases stayed unmatched. This CDR3 region has 16 residues. CDR3 nucleotide sequence: TGCGCCAGCAGCCAAGAGCCTAGCGGATTCACAGATACGCAGTATTTT. Translating it yields CASSQEPSGFTDTQYF.

By sample fraction, this clonotype is medium-sized. The rearrangement uses TRBV5-4 and TRBJ2-2; D is ambiguous. This CDR3 contains 12 residues. Trimming took off 5 bases at V and 6 bases at J, with 8 bases between the two ends. Germline V gene sequence: CDR1 SGHNT, CDR2 YYREEE (reference sequence). The CDR3 reads CASRNPAGELFF. CDR3 DNA sequence: TGTGCCAGCAGAAATCCCGCCGGGGAGCTGTTTTTT. The variable domain in full, completed from reference TRBV5-4 and TRBJ2-2, reads ETGVTQSPTHLIKTRGQQVTLRCSSQSGHNTVSWYQQALGQGPQFIFQYYREEENGRGNFPPRFSGLQFPNYSSELNVNALELDDSALYLCASRNPAGELFFGEGSRLTVL.

This clonotype was observed many times. V usage is TRBV5-6 and J usage is TRBJ2-7; the D gene could be TRBD1 or TRBD2 (5 bases each). The V and J ends lost 1 base and 6 bases respectively, with 11 bases between them. The germline gives CDR1 SGHDT, CDR2 YYEEEE. This CDR3 is built from 13 residues. CDR3 sequence reads: CASSLYEGSEQYF. For the CDR3, the DNA is TGTGCCAGCAGCTTGTACGAGGGGTCCGAGCAGTACTTC.

This clonotype counts as medium-sized. The gene calls are TRBV28 and TRBJ2-3, with D tentatively TRBD1 (6 bases). The V end lost 5 bases, the J end lost 0 bases, and 12 bases lay between the germline ends. The germline CDR1 and CDR2 sequences are MDHEN and SYDVKM. The CDR3 covers 15 residues. The CDR3 protein is CASSRDTPSTDTQYF. The DNA of the CDR3 is TGTGCCAGCAGTCGGGACACGCCTAGCACAGATACGCAGTATTTT.

This clonotype was detected only once. The junction does not match germline at one end; this may be a read error. This chain uses TRBV7-9 with TRBJ2-2; D call uncertain. The CDR3 contains 11 residues. In germline, CDR1 is SEHNR, CDR2 FQNEAQ (reference sequence). The CDR3 DNA follows: TGTGGCAGCAGCGTCGCGGGGGAGCTGTTTTTT. Translated: CGSSVAGELFF.

The chain recombines TRBV3-1 with TRBJ2-2; perhaps TRBD1 as D (5 bases). Looked up from germline, CDR1 is LGHDT and CDR2 is YNNKEL (reference sequence). The CDR3 runs 15 residues. Deletions cut 6 bases from V and 4 bases from J, with 15 bases between. In DNA form, the CDR3 reads TGTGCCAGCAGGTCCAGGGATTGGTCCACCGGGGAGCTGTTTTTT. Translated, it gives CASRSRDWSTGELFF.

This clonotype is medium-sized by share. The gene calls are TRBV4-2 and TRBJ2-6; possibly TRBD1 or TRBD2 for D (5 bases each). The V end lost 4 bases, the J end lost 0 bases, and 16 bases lay between the germline ends. The germline V gene encodes CDR1 LGHNA and CDR2 YNFKEQ. There are 18 residues in the CDR3. The CDR3 sequence is CASSLPRDAYSGANVLTF. The CDR3 DNA is TGTGCCAGCAGCCTCCCAAGGGACGCATACTCTGGGGCCAACGTCCTGACTTTC.

By share, this clonotype counts as medium-sized. The chain employs TRBV7-9 and TRBJ1-4; D unresolved. Germline lookup yields CDR1 SEHNR and CDR2 FQNEAQ (reference sequence). The CDR3 is 14 residues long. V lost 5 bases to trimming and J lost 5 bases, with 12 bases between them. CDR3 sequence (DNA): TGTGCCAGCAGCCAGTCAGGATGGAATGAAAAACTGTTTTTT. It is translated as CASSQSGWNEKLFF.

The J gene is TRBJ2-3, the V gene TRBV20-1; D ambiguous. This CDR3 region has 12 residues. Germline CDR1 DFQATT, CDR2 SNEGSKA (reference sequence). Trimming took off 5 bases at V and 8 bases at J, with 14 bases between the two ends. The CDR3 coding sequence is TGCAGTGCTCGAGGTCTCACTGTTACGCAGTATTTT. This encodes CSARGLTVTQYF.

By share of the sample, this clonotype is medium-sized (0.01 to 0.1%). The V call is TRBV23-1, the J call TRBJ2-3, with 12 bases that match TRBD2. TRBV23-1 is recorded as an ORF, its role being uncertain. The CDR3 runs to 20 residues. Trimming took 3 bases from V and 3 from J; bases not matched to a gene: 16. The CDR3, as DNA: TGCGCCAGCAGTCACCTCCCACTAGCGGGAGGCCCGAGAGCAACAGATACGCAGTATTTT. Its protein is CASSHLPLAGGPRATDTQYF.

The chain joins TRBV7-9 to TRBJ1-1, with 10 bases fitting TRBD1. J gave up 4 bases and V 5 bases, and 1 base lay outside the gene matches. This CDR3 spans 13 amino acids. Germline CDR1 reads SEHNR; CDR2 reads FQNEAQ (reference sequence). The CDR3 here is CASSDRGLTEAFF. For the CDR3, the DNA is TGTGCCAGCAGCGACAGGGGGCTCACTGAAGCTTTCTTT.

This clonotype is medium-sized within its sample. The genes are TRBV9 and TRBJ2-2; maybe TRBD2 (5 bases). The germline CDR1 and CDR2 sequences are SGDLS and YYNGEE. This CDR3 is 14 amino acids long. Trimming cost V 3 bases and J 3 bases, with 9 bases left between them. CDR3 in DNA: TGTGCCAGCAGCGCGAGCGGAGACACCGGGGAGCTGTTTTTT. It is translated as CASSASGDTGELFF.

This clonotype is medium-sized. The chain joins TRBV6-2 or TRBV6-3 to TRBJ2-2, with 12 positions matching TRBD1. CDR1 MNHEY and CDR2 SVGEGT come from the germline V gene. V shed 7 bases, J shed 4 bases, and the junction held 4 bases outside the gene matches. The CDR3 totals 15 residues. CDR3 loop: CASMRDRGLTGELFF. CDR3 nucleotide sequence: TGTGCCAGCATGCGGGACAGGGGGCTCACCGGGGAGCTGTTTTTT.

Relative to its sample, this clonotype is medium-sized. The chain joins TRBV5-1 to TRBJ2-1; 11 positions match TRBD1. The V gene end was trimmed by 4 bases and the J gene end by 7 bases; junction bases not matched to a gene: 7. CDR1 is SGHRS, CDR2 YFSETQ, per germline. The CDR3 loop spans 15 amino acids. DNA for the CDR3: TGCGCCAGCAGCCCATGGACAGGGGGCGTAAATGAGCAGTTCTTC. It codes for CASSPWTGGVNEQFF.

This clonotype is labeled medium-sized. The chain employs TRBV6-2 or TRBV6-3 and TRBJ2-3; D uncertain. V was cut by 0 bases and J by 5 bases, with 12 bases left in between. The CDR3 is 15 amino acids. Germline CDR1 MNHEY, CDR2 SVGEGT. CDR3 sequence (DNA): TGTGCCAGCAGTTACTCCGGCCCTGGGATAGATACGCAGTATTTT. This gives the protein CASSYSGPGIDTQYF.

This clonotype is medium-sized by share. The chain combines TRBV28 with TRBJ2-5; 8 positions agree with TRBD2. Trimming cost V 4 bases and J 5 bases; bases outside gene matches: 21. CDR3 length equals 19 residues. Per the germline V gene, CDR1 is MDHEN and CDR2 is SYDVKM. The CDR3 reads CASSSPTSGAGVFSETQYF. Written as DNA, the CDR3 is TGTGCCAGCAGTTCACCAACCTCAGGAGCGGGAGTTTTTTCCGAGACCCAGTACTTC.